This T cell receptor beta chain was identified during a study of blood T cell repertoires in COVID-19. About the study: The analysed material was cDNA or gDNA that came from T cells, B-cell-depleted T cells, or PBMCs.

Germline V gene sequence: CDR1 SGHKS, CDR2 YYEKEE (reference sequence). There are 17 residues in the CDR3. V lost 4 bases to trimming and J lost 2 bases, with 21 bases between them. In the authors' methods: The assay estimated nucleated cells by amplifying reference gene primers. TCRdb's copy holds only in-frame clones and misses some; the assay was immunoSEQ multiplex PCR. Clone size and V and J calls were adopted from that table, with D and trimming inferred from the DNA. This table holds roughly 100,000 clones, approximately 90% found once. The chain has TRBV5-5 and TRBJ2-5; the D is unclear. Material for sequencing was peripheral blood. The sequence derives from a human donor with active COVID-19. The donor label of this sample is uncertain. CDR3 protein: CASSRQYYGGSQETQYF. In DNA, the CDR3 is TGTGCCAGCAGCCGTCAGTACTACGGCGGATCTCAAGAGACCCAGTACTTC.